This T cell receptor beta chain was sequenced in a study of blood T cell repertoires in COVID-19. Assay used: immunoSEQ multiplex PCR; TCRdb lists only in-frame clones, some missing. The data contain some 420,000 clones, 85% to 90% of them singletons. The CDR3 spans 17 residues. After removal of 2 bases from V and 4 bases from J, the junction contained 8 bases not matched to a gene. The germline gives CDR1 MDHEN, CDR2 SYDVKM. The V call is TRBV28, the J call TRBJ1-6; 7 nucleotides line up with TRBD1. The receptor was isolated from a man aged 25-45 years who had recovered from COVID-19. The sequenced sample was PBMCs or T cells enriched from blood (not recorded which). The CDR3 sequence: CASSLRAAGGYNSPLHF. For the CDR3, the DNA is TGTGCCAGCAGTTTAAGGGCTGCAGGGGGGTATAATTCACCCCTCCACTTT.